This is a list of T cell receptor beta chains from one sample in a study of blood T cell repertoires in COVID-19. Assay used: immunoSEQ multiplex PCR; TCRdb lists only in-frame clones, some missing. The table shows approximately 50,000 clones, with 90% to 95% occurring only once. The specimen was peripheral blood. These receptors all stem from a human donor in a cohort sampled during active COVID-19. Both conserved end residues are part of each CDR3.

length	V	J	CDR3
17	TRBV10-3	TRBJ1-3	CAISEQLTGSGGNTIYF
14	TRBV2	TRBJ1-4	CASSEVQPNEKLFF
16	TRBV30	TRBJ1-2	CAWAGQQRITNYGYTF
10	TRBV6-5	TRBJ1-5	CASGRGPQHF
13	TRBV5-4	TRBJ1-2	CASSLWRFYGYTF
15	TRBV6-2/TRBV6-3	TRBJ1-1	CASSYRGLMNTEAFF
16	TRBV27	TRBJ1-6	CASSWGPSSYNSPLHF
14	TRBV2	TRBJ2-2	CASSEWRDTGELFF
20	TRBV4-3	TRBJ2-5	CASSQDIWTGRNQYQETQYF
12	TRBV13	TRBJ2-5	CASSLYPETQYF
16	TRBV5-1	TRBJ2-3	CASSLDGTGGTDTQYF
13	TRBV7-9	TRBJ1-1	CASTSGPNTEAFF
15	TRBV15	TRBJ2-3	CATSRDDGDTDTQYF
13	TRBV5-4	TRBJ2-2	CASSIQGNGELFF
14	TRBV27	TRBJ2-7	CASSSMDISYEQYF
14	TRBV6-6	TRBJ2-1	CASRTGQGYNEQFF
10	TRBV19	TRBJ1-1	CASTGWEAFF
12	TRBV6-5	TRBJ2-7	CASRARLMEQYF
13	TRBV4-2	TRBJ2-1	CASSQETSYEQFF
14	TRBV6-5	TRBJ1-4	CASSPGATNEKLFF
13	TRBV6-6	TRBJ2-3	CASLRGGTDTQYF
14	TRBV28	TRBJ2-7	CASSSRQSFTKQYF
15	TRBV5-1	TRBJ1-1	CASSLGQGENTEAFF
16	TRBV4-1	TRBJ2-5	CASSHSRVNPRETQYF
15	TRBV6-2/TRBV6-3	TRBJ2-6	CASSPFFSGANVLTF
15	TRBV5-1	TRBJ1-6	CASSWEGGRNSPLHF
17	TRBV7-3	TRBJ1-6	CASSVNYPGQGNSPLHF
14	TRBV7-2	TRBJ2-3	CASSFLGGTDTQYF
14	TRBV19	TRBJ2-2	CASSIPGNTGELFF
12	TRBV29-1	TRBJ2-1	CSVVRRSNEQFF
14	TRBV14	TRBJ2-3	CASVAGGSTDTQYF
16	TRBV18	TRBJ1-2	CASSPFEQENNYGYTF
13	TRBV7-9	TRBJ1-1	CASRGQGVTEAFF
13	TRBV19	TRBJ1-4	CASSRQGNEKLFF
14	TRBV6-5	TRBJ2-3	CASSKQGRTDTQYF
14	TRBV2	TRBJ1-4	CATGTGVLNEKLFF
14	TRBV6-2/TRBV6-3	TRBJ1-2	CASSRQGADYGYTF
15	TRBV5-1	TRBJ2-1	CASSFSSGIYNEQFF
15	TRBV4-2	TRBJ2-1	CASSQGFRFVNEQFF
14	TRBV19	TRBJ1-1	CASSMRQLNTEAFF
14	TRBV30	TRBJ2-2	CAWSSQPNTGELFF
14	TRBV19	TRBJ1-5	CASTEGGGNQPQHF
16	TRBV18	TRBJ1-4	CASSTNVWSTNEKLFF
14	TRBV2	TRBJ1-5	CASRIRGGNQPQHF
15	TRBV6-6	TRBJ2-1	CASSIRGSSYNEQFF
13	TRBV25-1	TRBJ1-1	CASSDPSTGLAFF
16	TRBV5-8	TRBJ2-3	CASSLEVVRESDTQYF
15	TRBV5-4	TRBJ2-3	CASSPTRDRRDTQYF
13	TRBV30	TRBJ1-5	CAWSLQGNQPQHF
12	TRBV29-1	TRBJ2-7	CSVLRGVYEQYF
14	TRBV28	TRBJ2-3	CASRLTGGRDTQYF
15	TRBV6-5	TRBJ2-2	CASSAWAGSTGELFF
16	TRBV23-1	TRBJ1-4	CASCLRGHTRYEKLFF
16	TRBV28	TRBJ2-3	CASSRFVDGGADTQYF
12	TRBV29-1	TRBJ1-3	CSVGTGENTIYF
13	TRBV23-1	TRBJ2-2	CARQTGHTGELFF
17	TRBV11-2	TRBJ2-3	CASSFTGTGSLTDTQYF
13	TRBV2	TRBJ1-1	CASSEGRVTEAFF